This T cell receptor (beta chain) emerged from a study of blood T cell repertoires in COVID-19. Study background: Samples representing acute and convalescent COVID-19 were sourced from the United States, Italy and Spain. PBMCs, B-cell-depleted T cells, or T cells provided the cDNA or gDNA that made up the material.

The CDR3 covers 14 residues. The V segment lost 2 bases and the J segment 7 bases; nucleotides outside the gene matches: 4. CDR1 is MGHRA and CDR2 is YSYEKL in the germline V gene. This clone was found once. In the original workflow: Reference gene primer amplification yielded estimated nucleated cell counts. Only in-frame clones appear in the TCRdb table, and some are missing; sequencing was by immunoSEQ multiplex PCR. V and J calls and clone size are copied from that table; D and trimming were computed from the DNA. Of roughly 200,000 clones listed, around 89% are singletons. The source is a man aged 45 to 65 with acute or convalescent COVID-19. The rearrangement uses TRBV4-1 and TRBJ2-4, with 8 bases that match TRBD1. Material for sequencing was peripheral blood. The CDR3 protein is CASSQPGGVNIQYF. CDR3 DNA sequence: TGCGCCAGCAGCCAACCAGGGGGCGTGAACATTCAGTACTTC.